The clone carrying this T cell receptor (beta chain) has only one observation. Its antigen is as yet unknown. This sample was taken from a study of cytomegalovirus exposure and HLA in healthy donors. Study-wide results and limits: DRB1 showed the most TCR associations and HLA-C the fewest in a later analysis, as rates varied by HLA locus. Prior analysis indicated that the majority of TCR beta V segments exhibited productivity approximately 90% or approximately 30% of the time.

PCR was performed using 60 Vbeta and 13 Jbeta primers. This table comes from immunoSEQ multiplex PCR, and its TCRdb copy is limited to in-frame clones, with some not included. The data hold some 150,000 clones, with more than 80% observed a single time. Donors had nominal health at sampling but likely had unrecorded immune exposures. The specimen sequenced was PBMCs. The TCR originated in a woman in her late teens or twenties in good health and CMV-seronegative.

For the CDR3, the DNA is TGTGCCAGCAGTGTTCAGTACACCGGGGAGCTGTTTTTT. Residues: CASSVQYTGELFF. The rearrangement joins TRBV6-1 to TRBJ2-2; D unclear. The V and J ends lost 4 bases and 3 bases respectively, with 6 bases between them. This CDR3 is built from 13 residues. CDR1 is MNHNS, CDR2 SASEGT, per germline.